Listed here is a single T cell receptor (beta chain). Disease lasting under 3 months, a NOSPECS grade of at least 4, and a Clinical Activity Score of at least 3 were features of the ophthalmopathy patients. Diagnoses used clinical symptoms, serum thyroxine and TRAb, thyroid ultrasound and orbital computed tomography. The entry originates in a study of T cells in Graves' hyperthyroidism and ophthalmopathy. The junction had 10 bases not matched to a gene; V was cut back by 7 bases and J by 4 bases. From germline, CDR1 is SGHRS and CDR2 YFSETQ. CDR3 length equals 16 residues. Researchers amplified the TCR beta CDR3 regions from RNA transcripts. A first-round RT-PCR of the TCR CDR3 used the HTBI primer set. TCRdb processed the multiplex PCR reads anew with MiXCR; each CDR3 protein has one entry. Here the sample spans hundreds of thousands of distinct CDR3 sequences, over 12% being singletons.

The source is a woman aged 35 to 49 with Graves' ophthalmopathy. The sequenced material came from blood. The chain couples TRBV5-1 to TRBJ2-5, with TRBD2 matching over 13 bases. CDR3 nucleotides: TGCGCCAGCGTACGGACTAGCGGGAGTGGACGAGAGACCCAGTACTTC. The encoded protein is CASVRTSGSGRETQYF.